Reported below is one TCR beta chain. The target antigen is unknown. These data originate in a study of radiotherapy plus CTLA-4 blockade in lung cancer. Study overall: Objective responses were observed in 15% to 20% of patients, and disease control was achieved by roughly 30%.

V lost 5 bases to trimming and J lost 1 base; unmatched junction nucleotides: 6. CDR3 size: 15 residues. The germline gives CDR1 SEHNR, CDR2 FQNEAQ (reference sequence). Study outcomes and limitations: In blood, tumor-derived TCR clones expanded after radiotherapy plus ipilimumab.

Assay used: immunoSEQ multiplex PCR; TCRdb lists only in-frame clones, some missing. The data hold 65,000 to 95,000 clones, with around nine tenths observed a single time. The study treated chemo-refractory metastatic non-small-cell lung cancer patients with focal radiation plus ipilimumab CTLA-4 blockade. Sequenced here: peripheral blood, sampled from a patient treated with radiotherapy plus ipilimumab. The source of this sequence is a human donor with non-small cell lung cancer that progressed on radiotherapy plus ipilimumab. The chain has TRBV7-9 and TRBJ2-7, with 9 bases lining up with TRBD1. CDR3 nucleotide sequence: TGTGCCAGCAGCCGACCCGGGACAGGGTCCTACGAGCAGTACTTC. Encoded protein: CASSRPGTGSYEQYF.